The next 8 T cell receptor beta chains were all read from a single sample in a study of monozygotic twins with inflammatory bowel disease. For each CDR3 protein, TCRdb gives one entry from its re-call of the 5' RACE reads, without DNA. This repertoire includes a few hundred thousand distinct CDR3 sequences. Sequenced material: blood. The receptors here all came from a human donor with ulcerative colitis or Crohn's disease, or a healthy co-twin of an affected twin (not recorded which).

The rearrangement links TRBV20-1 to TRBJ2-2. The CDR3 sequence is 12 residues long. CDR1 and CDR2 from the germline V gene are DFQATT and SNEGSKA (reference sequence). The CDR3 protein is CSARVGTGELFF.

The V and J genes are TRBV2 and TRBJ2-7. Germline lookup yields CDR1 SNHLY and CDR2 FYNNEI. The CDR3 loop spans 14 amino acids. The chain's CDR3 is CASSDRKATYEQYF. The full variable domain, in which reference TRBV2 and TRBJ2-7 provide the parts outside the CDR3, is EPEVTQTPSHQVTQMGQEVILRCVPISNHLYFYWYRQILGQKVEFLVSFYNNEISEKSEIFDDQFSVERPDGSNFTLKIRSTKLEDSAMYFCASSDRKATYEQYFGPGTRLTVT.

The V and J genes are TRBV5-1 and TRBJ2-1; the TCRdb call, TRBD2, lacks DNA for checking. Germline V gene data show CDR1 as SGHRS and CDR2 as YFSETQ. This CDR3 spans 13 amino acids. This chain's CDR3 is CASSPYGIHEQFF.

The chain couples TRBV20-1 to TRBJ1-2; as DNA is missing, the TRBD1 call by TCRdb cannot be tested. Germline CDR1 reads DFQATT; CDR2 reads SNEGSKA (reference sequence). This CDR3 has 12 amino acids. CDR3: CSASDRGLGYTF.

The genes are TRBV7-9 and TRBJ2-2. Germline CDR1 SEHNR, CDR2 FQNEAQ (reference sequence). This CDR3 contains 13 residues. This CDR3 is CASSGRNTGELFF. Variable domain in full (rest from reference TRBV7-9 and TRBJ2-2): DTGVSQNPRHKITKRGQNVTFRCDPISEHNRLYWYRQTLGQGPEFLTYFQNEAQLEKSRLLSDRFSAERPKGSFSTLEIQRTEQGDSAMYLCASSGRNTGELFFGEGSRLTVL.

The chain has TRBV5-1 and TRBJ1-1. CDR1 is SGHRS, CDR2 YFSETQ, per germline. This CDR3 contains 14 residues. The CDR3 loop is CASSLSGNGAEAFF.

This rearrangement joins TRBV7-2 to TRBJ1-6. Germline V gene sequence: CDR1 SGHTA, CDR2 FQGNSA. The CDR3 runs to 15 residues. CDR3: CASDEFGRRGSPLHF. The variable domain in full, completed from reference TRBV7-2 and TRBJ1-6, reads GAGVSQSPSNKVTEKGKDVELRCDPISGHTALYWYRQSLGQGLEFLIYFQGNSAPDKSGLPSDRFSAERTGGSVSTLTIQRTQQEDSAVYLCASDEFGRRGSPLHFGNGTRLTVT.

The V call is TRBV10-3, the J call TRBJ1-4. The germline V gene has CDR1 ENHRY and CDR2 SYGVKD. CDR3 length: 15 residues. The CDR3 is CAISESSQKYGKLFF.